The next 22 T cell receptor beta chains were all read from a single sample in a study of T-cell reconstitution after alpha-beta-depleted transplantation in children. The authors prepared the TCRbeta library with unique molecular identifiers. TCRdb fed the PCR reads into MiXCR, producing one record per CDR3 protein. In the table there are about a million distinct CDR3 sequences, under 30% of which are singletons. This material consisted of PBMCs, mostly from graft donor cells, taken 360 days after TCRalphabeta/CD19-depleted stem cell transplant. The source is a boy under two years old who had a stem cell transplant for SCID, so the T cells may come from the graft donor.

This clonotype was recorded a few times. This rearrangement joins TRBV18 to TRBJ2-1, with 10 bases fitting TRBD1. Germline values: CDR1 KGHSH, CDR2 LQKENI. With 6 bases clipped from V and 8 bases from J, the junction kept 4 bases outside the gene matches. The CDR3 sequence is 13 residues long. CDR3 protein: CASSRQGADEQFF. The CDR3 nucleotides are TGTGCCAGCTCCCGACAGGGGGCGGATGAGCAGTTCTTC.

This clonotype was seen only a few times. This rearrangement joins TRBV10-3 to TRBJ1-1; no clear D. This CDR3 comprises 12 residues. Trimming removed 8 bases at V and 5 bases at J, with 12 bases between. From germline, CDR1 is ENHRY and CDR2 SYGVKD. CDR3 DNA: TGTGCCATCTCAAGGGAAGGGACTGAAGCTTTCTTT. It translates to CAISREGTEAFF.

This chain uses TRBV7-2 with TRBJ1-1; weak D call: TRBD1 (5 bases). Per germline, CDR1 SGHTA and CDR2 FQGNSA. The CDR3 covers 10 residues. Trimming removed 4 bases from V and 8 bases from J, with 5 bases in between. CDR3 residues: CASSSGEAFF. The CDR3 bases are TGTGCCAGCAGCTCAGGGGAAGCTTTCTTT. Combining the CDR3 with reference TRBV7-2 and TRBJ1-1 gives the whole variable domain GAGVSQSPSNKVTEKGKDVELRCDPISGHTALYWYRQSLGQGLEFLIYFQGNSAPDKSGLPSDRFSAERTGGSVSTLTIQRTQQEDSAVYLCASSSGEAFFGQGTRLTVV.

This clonotype showed up just a few times. The V and J genes are TRBV12-3 or TRBV12-4 and TRBJ2-7, with D possibly being TRBD1 (5 bases). V lost 7 bases to trimming and J lost 0 bases, with 13 bases between them. The CDR3 is 14 residues long. The CDR3, as DNA: TGTGCCAGCACTCACGGACAATTCTCCTACGAGCAGTACTTC. Amino acids: CASTHGQFSYEQYF.

This clonotype was found a few times. The rearrangement links TRBV7-9 to TRBJ1-4; D gene ambiguous. The germline V and J ends were trimmed by 2 bases and 7 bases, with 11 bases remaining between them. Germline CDR1 is SEHNR and CDR2 is FQNEAQ (reference sequence). The CDR3 sequence is 14 residues long. This CDR3 reads CASSLTGSGEKLFF. In DNA, the CDR3 is TGTGCCAGCAGCTTAACGGGTAGTGGTGAAAAACTGTTTTTT. Complete variable domain (other parts from reference TRBV7-9 and TRBJ1-4): DTGVSQNPRHKITKRGQNVTFRCDPISEHNRLYWYRQTLGQGPEFLTYFQNEAQLEKSRLLSDRFSAERPKGSFSTLEIQRTEQGDSAMYLCASSLTGSGEKLFFGSGTQLSVL.

This clonotype was detected only a few times. The chain links TRBV2 to TRBJ2-5, with 9 bases fitting TRBD2. The CDR3 covers 15 residues. Germline V lookup: CDR1 SNHLY, CDR2 FYNNEI. The J segment lost 4 bases and the V segment lost 3 bases, leaving 6 bases of the junction unmatched. The chain's CDR3 is CASSDQGLASETQYF. CDR3 nucleotides: TGTGCCAGCAGTGACCAGGGACTAGCCTCAGAGACCCAGTACTTC. Supplemented by reference TRBV2 and TRBJ2-5, the full variable domain reads EPEVTQTPSHQVTQMGQEVILRCVPISNHLYFYWYRQILGQKVEFLVSFYNNEISEKSEIFDDQFSVERPDGSNFTLKIRSTKLEDSAMYFCASSDQGLASETQYFGPGTRLLVL.

The CDR3 DNA follows: TGTGCCAGCAGTCCAACAGGGGGGAGAGTGAACACTGAAGCTTTCTTT. It is translated as CASSPTGGRVNTEAFF. The genes are TRBV12-3 or TRBV12-4 and TRBJ1-1; 8 bases map to TRBD1. There are 16 residues in the CDR3. V lost 5 bases, J lost 0 bases, and 8 bases stayed unmatched.

This clonotype was picked up a small number of times. CDR3 in amino acids: CSVEAPGGNEQFF. CDR3 nucleotides: TGCAGCGTTGAAGCTCCGGGTGGCAATGAGCAGTTCTTC. The V and J genes are TRBV29-1 and TRBJ2-1; D is undetermined. From germline, CDR1 is SQVTM and CDR2 ANQGSEA. The CDR3 runs to 13 residues. Trimming took off 1 base at V and 6 bases at J, with 10 bases between the two ends.

This clonotype was recorded many times. The chain combines TRBV7-9 with TRBJ1-1; the match to TRBD1 covers 10 bases. Germline loops: CDR1 SEHNR, CDR2 FQNEAQ (reference sequence). The CDR3 runs to 15 residues. V was clipped by 7 bases and J by 2 bases; unmatched bases: 7. In DNA form, the CDR3 reads TGTGCCAGCATCGAAGGACAGGGGGACAACACTGAAGCTTTCTTT. This sequence encodes CASIEGQGDNTEAFF.

The sample holds a few counts of this clonotype. This chain links TRBV13 with TRBJ2-7; 7 nucleotides line up with TRBD1. The V gene's germline CDR1 is PRHDT and CDR2 FYEKMQ (reference sequence). Trimming took 0 bases from V and 0 from J; bases not matched to a gene: 5. The CDR3 contains 16 residues. CDR3 loop: CASSLGGQLSSYEQYF. The DNA for the CDR3 is TGTGCCAGCAGCTTAGGGGGACAGCTAAGCTCCTACGAGCAGTACTTC.

The V gene is TRBV6-2 or TRBV6-3, the J gene TRBJ1-1; D possibly corresponds to TRBD1 (5 bases). Trimming removed 0 bases from V and 2 bases from J, with 10 bases in between. Germline CDR1 is MNHEY and CDR2 is SVGEGT. CDR3 length equals 15 residues. The CDR3 sequence is CASSYSRTPNTEAFF. In DNA, the CDR3 is TGTGCCAGCAGTTACTCCAGGACACCCAACACTGAAGCTTTCTTT.

The chain joins TRBV7-9 to TRBJ2-5, with D perhaps TRBD1 (6 bases). This CDR3 is 14 amino acids long. Trimming cost V 8 bases and J 5 bases, with 18 bases left between them. CDR1 and CDR2 from the germline V gene are SEHNR and FQNEAQ (reference sequence). The CDR3 loop is CASDTGYPQETQYF. CDR3 DNA: TGTGCCAGCGATACAGGGTACCCTCAGGAGACCCAGTACTTC. The full variable domain, in which reference TRBV7-9 and TRBJ2-5 provide the parts outside the CDR3, is DTGVSQNPRHKITKRGQNVTFRCDPISEHNRLYWYRQTLGQGPEFLTYFQNEAQLEKSRLLSDRFSAERPKGSFSTLEIQRTEQGDSAMYLCASDTGYPQETQYFGPGTRLLVL.

In this sample, this clonotype turned up a few times. The chain recombines TRBV5-1 with TRBJ1-2; TRBD1 aligns across 7 bases. V lost 4 bases and J lost 2; bases outside the gene matches: 5. Germline V gene data show CDR1 as SGHRS and CDR2 as YFSETQ. The CDR3 has 14 residues. This CDR3 reads CASSQTGTNYGYTF. As DNA, the CDR3 is TGCGCCAGCAGCCAGACAGGGACCAACTATGGCTACACCTTC.

The gene calls are TRBV6-1 and TRBJ1-6; D is uncertain. Trimming left V 3 bases short and J 7 bases short, with 13 bases between. Germline-derived CDR1 and CDR2 are MNHNS and SASEGT. CDR3 length equals 15 residues. CDR3 region: CASSDKPPANSPLHF. The CDR3 region has the DNA TGTGCCAGCAGTGACAAACCTCCAGCAAATTCACCCCTCCACTTT.

This clonotype was seen only a few times. The chain couples TRBV7-9 to TRBJ1-6; D may be TRBD1 (5 bases). Trimming removed 8 bases at V and 7 bases at J, with 15 bases between. The CDR3 has 14 residues. The V gene's germline CDR1 is SEHNR and CDR2 FQNEAQ (reference sequence). As DNA, the CDR3 is TGTGCCAGCGGAATGACAGCCTTAAATTCACCCCTCCACTTT. Translating it yields CASGMTALNSPLHF. Full variable domain (rest looked up from reference TRBV7-9 and TRBJ1-6): DTGVSQNPRHKITKRGQNVTFRCDPISEHNRLYWYRQTLGQGPEFLTYFQNEAQLEKSRLLSDRFSAERPKGSFSTLEIQRTEQGDSAMYLCASGMTALNSPLHFGNGTRLTVT.

This clonotype was seen only once. The rearrangement links TRBV5-1 to TRBJ1-5; no definite D call. Germline assignment: CDR1 SGHRS and CDR2 YFSETQ. The CDR3 has 15 residues. V lost 1 base and J 5 bases, leaving 13 bases between the germline ends. In DNA form, the CDR3 reads TGCGCCAGCAGCTTGTATCCGGGAAAGGATCAGCCCCAGCATTTT. It codes for CASSLYPGKDQPQHF. Variable domain in full (rest from reference TRBV5-1 and TRBJ1-5): KAGVTQTPRYLIKTRGQQVTLSCSPISGHRSVSWYQQTPGQGLQFLFEYFSETQRNKGNFPGRFSGRQFSNSRSEMNVSTLELGDSALYLCASSLYPGKDQPQHFGDGTRLSIL.

This clonotype was counted a few times. J is TRBJ2-3 and V is TRBV20-1; D uncertain. Germline V lookup: CDR1 DFQATT, CDR2 SNEGSKA (reference sequence). The CDR3 loop spans 15 amino acids. Trimming removed 3 bases from V and 2 bases from J, with 15 bases in between. This CDR3 reads CSARGTSSLTDTQYF. CDR3 sequence (DNA): TGCAGTGCTAGGGGTACGAGTTCCCTCACAGATACGCAGTATTTT.

This clonotype has more than one count but fewer than ten. This sequence joins TRBV5-8 and TRBJ1-2, with D hard to call. CDR1 is SGHTS, CDR2 YDEGEE, per germline. This CDR3 contains 13 residues. V was pared by 0 bases and J by 3 bases, with 6 bases between. CDR3 sequence reads: CASSLDKDYGYTF. In nucleotides, the CDR3 is TGTGCCAGCAGCTTGGACAAGGACTATGGCTACACCTTC.

This clonotype was counted ten times or more. The chain is built from TRBV12-3 or TRBV12-4 and TRBJ2-7; D gene unclear. This CDR3 region has 11 residues. Trimming pared 2 bases from V and 6 bases from J, leaving 5 bases between. CDR3 in amino acids: CASSLSVEQYF. In DNA, the CDR3 is TGTGCCAGCAGTTTATCGGTCGAGCAGTACTTC.

The sample holds a few counts of this clonotype. This chain links TRBV11-3 with TRBJ2-2, with D perhaps TRBD1 or TRBD2 (5 bases each). CDR3 length: 15 residues. The germline CDR1 and CDR2 sequences are SGHNT and YENEEA. Trimming removed 5 bases from V and 4 bases from J, with 14 bases in between. The CDR3 DNA reads TGTGCCAGCAGCACCCGGGACGGACCCACCGGGGAGCTGTTTTTT. Translated, it gives CASSTRDGPTGELFF. Drawing the rest from reference TRBV11-3 and TRBJ2-2, the complete variable domain is EAGVVQSPRYKIIEKKQPVAFWCNPISGHNTLYWYLQNLGQGPELLIRYENEEAVDDSQLPKDRFSAERLKGVDSTLKIQPAELGDSAVYLCASSTRDGPTGELFFGEGSRLTVL.

This chain connects TRBV12-3 or TRBV12-4 to TRBJ1-1, with D maybe TRBD1 (6 bases). V lost 5 bases and J 1 base, leaving 23 bases between the germline ends. The CDR3 totals 18 residues. The CDR3 DNA reads as TGTGCCAGCAGTCCGTCCCGGTTCCGGGGGCTCGGGAACACTGAAGCTTTCTTT. As protein: CASSPSRFRGLGNTEAFF.

CDR3 sequence: CASSRQGAITGELFF. CDR3 bases: TGTGCCAGCAGTAGACAGGGGGCGATCACCGGGGAGCTGTTTTTT. The V gene is TRBV6-5, the J gene TRBJ2-2, with 10 bases aligning to TRBD1. V dropped 5 bases and J dropped 4; count of bases not matched to a gene: 4. Germline CDR1 is MNHEY and CDR2 is SVGAGI. There are 15 residues in the CDR3.